The rows below give T cell receptor beta chains drawn from one sample of a study of cytomegalovirus exposure and HLA in healthy donors. Clones were sequenced by immunoSEQ multiplex PCR, and TCRdb holds only the in-frame ones, with some missing. The table lists fewer than 200,000 clones, less than 85% of them singletons. Sequencing was performed on PBMCs. These receptors came from a man in his fifties or sixties in good health and CMV-seronegative. The CDR3 runs from the conserved cysteine through the conserved F or W. The order of the fields is V gene, CDR3 protein.

TRBV6-1 CASSELPGLAGGVNF
TRBV29-1 CSVEGGGEGETQYF
TRBV11-3 CASSRTGMNTEAFF
TRBV19 CASSRGQGVSTEAFF
TRBV2 CASTYDRGRTDTQYF
TRBV4-2 CASSPRAQRANTEAFF
TRBV7-3 CASSKDSYVTDTQYF
TRBV7-9 CASSPGQGPTGELFF
TRBV28 CASSRPGQGQETQYF
TRBV7-9 CASSLADRGHEQYF
TRBV27 CASGTDQETQYF
TRBV19 CASIPFGQGDTEAFF
TRBV28 CATQGGQFFANTEAFF
TRBV11-2 CASSLPGKPYEQYF
TRBV2 CASSEEVGVGETQYF
TRBV5-1 CASSETSLAYEQFF
TRBV4-1 CASSHGLAGGEQFF
TRBV28 CASSLGDRGRHGYTF
TRBV13 CASSLRTSGADRETQYF
TRBV7-2 CASSLEAGGTDTQYF
TRBV4-3 CASSQDTGTGETQYF
TRBV10-3 CAISGSGRGGANTEAFF
TRBV7-2 CASSLDMITIYF
TRBV15 CVTSRDVASGYEQYF
TRBV7-2 CASSRSGTGFGFSGNTIYF
TRBV29-1 CSVEGTGEKLFF
TRBV7-2 CASILMSSYNSPLHF
TRBV19 CASSIHQSDTQYF
TRBV28 CASSLTGMRNIQYF
TRBV7-9 CASSHPGRRPNTEAFF
TRBV28 CASSFWTGGDYGYTF
TRBV19 CASSFRTGREAFF
TRBV5-1 CASSLGPGGWENIQYF
TRBV19 CASGAVSDSYEQFF
TRBV28 CASKQGAGGNTIYF
TRBV11-3 CASSLLAGSAGELFF
TRBV5-1 CASSLFGSGLYEQYF
TRBV9 CASSRTGDTQYF
TRBV11-1 CASSPKDRGSTEAFF
TRBV15 CATSREGQINQPQHF
TRBV9 CASSETRYSGQYF
TRBV23-1 CASSHPASGRASGSDEQFF
TRBV28 CASQVSGFTNEKLFF